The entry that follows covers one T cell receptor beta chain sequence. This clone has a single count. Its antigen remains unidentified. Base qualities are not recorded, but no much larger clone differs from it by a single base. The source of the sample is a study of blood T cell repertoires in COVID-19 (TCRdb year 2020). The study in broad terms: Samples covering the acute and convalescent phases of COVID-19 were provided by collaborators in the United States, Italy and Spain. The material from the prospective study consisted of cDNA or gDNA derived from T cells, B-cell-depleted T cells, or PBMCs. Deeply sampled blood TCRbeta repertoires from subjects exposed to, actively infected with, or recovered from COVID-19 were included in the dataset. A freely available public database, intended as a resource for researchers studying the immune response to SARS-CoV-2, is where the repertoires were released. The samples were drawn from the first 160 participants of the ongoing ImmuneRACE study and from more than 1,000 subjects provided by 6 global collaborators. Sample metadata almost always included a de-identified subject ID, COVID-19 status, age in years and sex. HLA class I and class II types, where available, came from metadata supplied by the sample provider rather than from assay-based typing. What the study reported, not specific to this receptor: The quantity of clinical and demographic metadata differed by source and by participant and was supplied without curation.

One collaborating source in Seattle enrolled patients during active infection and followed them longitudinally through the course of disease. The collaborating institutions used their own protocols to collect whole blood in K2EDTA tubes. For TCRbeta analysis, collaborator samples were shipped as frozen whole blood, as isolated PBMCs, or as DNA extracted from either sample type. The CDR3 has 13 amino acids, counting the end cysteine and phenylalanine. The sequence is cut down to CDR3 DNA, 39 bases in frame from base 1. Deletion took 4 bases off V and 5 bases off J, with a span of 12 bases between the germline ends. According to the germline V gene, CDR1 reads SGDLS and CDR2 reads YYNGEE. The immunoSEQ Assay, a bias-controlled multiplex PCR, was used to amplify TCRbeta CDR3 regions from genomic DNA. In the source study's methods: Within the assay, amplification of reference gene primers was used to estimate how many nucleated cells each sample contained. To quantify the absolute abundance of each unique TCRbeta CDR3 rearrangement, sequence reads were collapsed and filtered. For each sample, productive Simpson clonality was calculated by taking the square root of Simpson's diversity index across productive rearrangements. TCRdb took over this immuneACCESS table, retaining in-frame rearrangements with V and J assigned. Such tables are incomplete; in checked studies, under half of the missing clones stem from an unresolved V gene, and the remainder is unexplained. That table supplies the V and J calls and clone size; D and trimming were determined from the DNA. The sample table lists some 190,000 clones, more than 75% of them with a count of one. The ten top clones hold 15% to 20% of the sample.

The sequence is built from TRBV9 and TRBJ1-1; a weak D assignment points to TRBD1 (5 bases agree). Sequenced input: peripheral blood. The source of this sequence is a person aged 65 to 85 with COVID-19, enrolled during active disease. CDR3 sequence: CASSFGQLTEAFF. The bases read TGTGCCAGCAGCTTTGGACAATTGACTGAAGCTTTCTTT.